This paragraph covers one T cell receptor beta chain sequence. This entry comes from a study of blood T cell repertoires in COVID-19. Study in general: Specimens from acute and convalescent COVID-19 originated in the United States, Italy and Spain. Sources were T cells, B-cell-depleted T cells, or PBMCs; the material itself was cDNA or gDNA.

CDR1 is MGHRA, CDR2 YSYEKL, per germline. This CDR3 contains 17 residues. Germline trimming cut 1 base from V and 2 bases from J; bases unmatched to any gene: 5. In the source study's methods: Amplification of reference gene primers was used by the study to estimate nucleated cell counts. The repertoire was sequenced with immunoSEQ multiplex PCR; TCRdb's copy has only in-frame clones and lacks some. Clone size and the V and J calls come from that table; the DNA yielded D and trimming. The sample has about 240,000 clones; roughly 87% are singletons. Sequencing was done on a sample of peripheral blood. The clonotype was recovered from a man in his fifties or sixties who had recovered from COVID-19. The chain combines TRBV4-1 with TRBJ1-3, with 10 positions matching TRBD1. The CDR3 protein is CASSQGPGQGTGNTIYF. CDR3 nucleotide sequence: TGCGCCAGCAGCCAAGGTCCGGGACAGGGGACTGGAAACACCATATATTTT.